The T cell receptor (beta chain) described here comes from a study of blood T cell repertoires in COVID-19. Background on the study: The cDNA or gDNA used as material had been derived from T cells, B-cell-depleted T cells, or PBMCs.

Assignment of participants to cohorts was predicated upon participant-reported clinical history. CDR3 size: 12 residues. Germline-derived CDR1 and CDR2 are KGHSH and LQKENI. Trimming took 5 bases from V and 6 from J; bases not matched to a gene: 1. Libraries were prepared by immunoSEQ multiplex PCR; TCRdb keeps only in-frame clonotypes and omits some of them. The data hold just over 300,000 clones, with roughly 90% observed a single time. Source material: PBMCs or T cells enriched from blood (not recorded which). This clonotype was obtained from a woman under 30 who had recovered from COVID-19. The chain combines TRBV18 with TRBJ2-5, with TRBD1 matching 9 bases. DNA of the CDR3: TGTGCCAGCTCAGGACAGGGGAAGACCCAGTACTTC. This gives the protein CASSGQGKTQYF.